The rows below give T cell receptor beta chains drawn from one sample of a study of OX40 agonist ivuxolimab in advanced cancers. The repertoire was sequenced with immunoSEQ multiplex PCR; TCRdb's copy has only in-frame clones and lacks some. The sample includes tens of thousands of clones, approximately 85% seen only once; the top ten take around 2%. Here the sequenced sample was CD4+ or CD8+ T cells sorted from blood, taken in a trial of the OX40 agonist ivuxolimab. These receptors all come from an adult with an advanced solid tumor such as melanoma, head and neck, liver or kidney cancer. Both conserved end residues are part of each CDR3. The order of the fields is V gene, CDR3 protein.

>TRBV29-1
CSVGGQGSNQPQHF
>TRBV14
CASSPGGHPLYEQYF
>TRBV4-1
CASSHGQITGELFF
>TRBV7-8
CASSLRPRGAYNEQFF
>TRBV27
CASRKDRRTYNEQFF
>TRBV5-5
CASSLAENSYNSPLHF
>TRBV28
CASSFGLGRDTGELFF
>TRBV18
CASSPYNQPQHF
>TRBV5-1
CASSLTQPSGANEQFF
>TRBV5-1
CASSLGGVREEQFF
>TRBV5-8
CASSLGWTSGVYNEQFF
>TRBV28
CASRQGPYEQYF
>TRBV5-8
CASSLGASAIYTGELFF
>TRBV2
CASSSDMTGELFF
>TRBV4-3
CASSPDRSGEGTGELFF
>TRBV11-2
CASSLGARGYTF
>TRBV4-3
CASSRLISSYNEQFF
>TRBV18
CASSPALDQETQYF
>TRBV25-1
CASSPGGTGNEKLFF
>TRBV7-7
CASSMGLATGELFF
>TRBV18
CASSPSRDHNEQFF
>TRBV27
CASSNGPVHYGYTF
>TRBV7-2
CASSALAGTYTQYF
>TRBV4-2
CASSQVRRFPGQGPSGGNSPLHF
>TRBV6-1
CASNSGGYNEQFF
>TRBV5-4
CASRTTGVNTGELFF
>TRBV10-3
CAISSTGGDSPLHF
>TRBV5-4
CASSFAVQETQYF
>TRBV9
CASSVGGSGGSTDTQYF
>TRBV27
CASANGQLIYNEQFF
>TRBV28
CASRYGTTGGARLGNQPQHF
>TRBV28
CASSFTSYEQYF
>TRBV27
CASSSFTGTGYTF
>TRBV5-4
CASSRGIRQYF
>TRBV9
CASSVTTGGTEQFF
>TRBV15
CATSGGEGRTDTQYF
>TRBV28
CASRTVYSDYYEQYF
>TRBV2
CASKRQWTGELFF
>TRBV6-6
CASSSSQGTYGYTF
>TRBV7-2
CASSLLFQETQYF
>TRBV27
CASSLDRGLGEQYF
>TRBV28
CASLGGPNRYEQYF
>TRBV5-6
CASSLNEVEQYF
>TRBV7-2
CASSFGGVSTGELFF
>TRBV18
CASSPPVLRYYGYTF
>TRBV9
CASSVASYGAFNEQFF
>TRBV18
CASSGGTSSYEQYF
>TRBV2
CASSASPGTYEQYF
>TRBV28
CASSQPGQGSEQYF
>TRBV5-5
CASSLAGSLGQPQHF
>TRBV7-6
CASSLGLATNEKLFF
>TRBV5-1
CASSEGQSNSPLHF
>TRBV25-1
CASSRLPSQMETQYF
>TRBV2
CASSPIGIGSETQYF
>TRBV5-5
CASSLAANQPQHF
>TRBV19
CASSPYTDRGRYEQYF
>TRBV5-6
CASSLLGKSYEQYF
>TRBV30
CAWNYNSRTIGYTF